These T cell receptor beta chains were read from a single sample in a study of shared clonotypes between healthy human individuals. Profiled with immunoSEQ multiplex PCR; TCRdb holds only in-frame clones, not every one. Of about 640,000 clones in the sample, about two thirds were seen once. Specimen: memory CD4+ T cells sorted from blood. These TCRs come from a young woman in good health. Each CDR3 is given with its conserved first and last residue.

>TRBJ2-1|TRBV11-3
CASSSGGNHNEQFF
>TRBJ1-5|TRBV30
CAWSDGRSNQPQHF
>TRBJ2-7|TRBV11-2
CASSLARAGAYEQYF
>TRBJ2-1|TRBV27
CASSSLAGGGEQFF
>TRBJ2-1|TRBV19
CASRGIDRGIYNEQFF
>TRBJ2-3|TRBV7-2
CASSLVLADTQYF
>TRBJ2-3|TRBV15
CATSRDGADTQYF
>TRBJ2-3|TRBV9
CASGSRSPDTQYF
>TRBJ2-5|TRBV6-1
CASSEEEASGAPQYF
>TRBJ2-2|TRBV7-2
CASSLRAGVRPGELFF
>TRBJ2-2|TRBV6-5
CASSYSWAPGGELFF
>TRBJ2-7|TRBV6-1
CASSRSSGGSYEQYF
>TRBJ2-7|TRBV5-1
CASSLRTSGSRNEQYF
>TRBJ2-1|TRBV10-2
CASSGSDAYNEQFF
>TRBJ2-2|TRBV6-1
CATGGFSNTGELFF
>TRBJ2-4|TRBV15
CATSRDKVGAKNIQYF
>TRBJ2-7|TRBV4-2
CASSPDESSYEQYF
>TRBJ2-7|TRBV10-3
CATLSKGIEQYF
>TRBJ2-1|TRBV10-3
CAANRDSYNEQFF
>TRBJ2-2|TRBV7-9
CASSVKGTGELFF
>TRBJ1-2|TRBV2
CASRGQKNGYTF
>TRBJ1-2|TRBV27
CASSSGVRYYGYTF
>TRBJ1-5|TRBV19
CASSSRDSNQPQHF
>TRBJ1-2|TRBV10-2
CASTGTGDYGYTF
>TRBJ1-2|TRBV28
CASKTTGNYGYTF
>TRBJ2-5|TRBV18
CASSPDGETQYF
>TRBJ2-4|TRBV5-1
CASSPGTGGNIQYF